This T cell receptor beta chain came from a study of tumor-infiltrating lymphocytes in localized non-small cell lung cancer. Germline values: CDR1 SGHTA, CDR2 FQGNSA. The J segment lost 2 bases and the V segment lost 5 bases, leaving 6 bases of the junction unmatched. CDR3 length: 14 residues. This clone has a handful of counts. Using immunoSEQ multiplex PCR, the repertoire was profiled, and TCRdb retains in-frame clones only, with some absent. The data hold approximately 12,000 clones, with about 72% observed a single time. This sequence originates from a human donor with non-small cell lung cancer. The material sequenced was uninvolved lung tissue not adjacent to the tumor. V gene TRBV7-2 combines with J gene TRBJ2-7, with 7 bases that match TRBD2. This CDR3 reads CASSPGLLPYEQYF. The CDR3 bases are TGTGCCAGCAGCCCGGGACTACTACCCTACGAGCAGTACTTC.